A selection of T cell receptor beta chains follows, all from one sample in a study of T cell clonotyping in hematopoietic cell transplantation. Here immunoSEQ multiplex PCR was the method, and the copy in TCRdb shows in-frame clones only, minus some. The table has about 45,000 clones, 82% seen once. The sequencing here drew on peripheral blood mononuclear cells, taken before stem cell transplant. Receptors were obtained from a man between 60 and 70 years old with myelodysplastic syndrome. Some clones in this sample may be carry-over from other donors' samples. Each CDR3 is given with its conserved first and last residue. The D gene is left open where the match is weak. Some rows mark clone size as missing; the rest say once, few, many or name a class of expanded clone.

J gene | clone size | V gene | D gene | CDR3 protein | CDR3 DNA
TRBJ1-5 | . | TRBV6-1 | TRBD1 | CASTPTGALNQPQHF | TGTGCCAGCACCCCCACAGGGGCTCTAAATCAGCCCCAGCATTTT
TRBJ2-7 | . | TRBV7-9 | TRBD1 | CASTQGQGRTYEQYF | TGTGCCAGCACCCAGGGACAGGGGCGGACCTACGAGCAGTACTTC
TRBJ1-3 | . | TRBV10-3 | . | CAAKGAEGSGNTIYF | TGTGCCGCGAAAGGGGCAGAAGGCTCTGGAAACACCATATATTTT
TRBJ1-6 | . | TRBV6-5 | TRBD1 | CASSVQGDNSPLHF | TGTGCCAGCAGTGTCCAGGGGGACAATTCACCCCTCCACTTT
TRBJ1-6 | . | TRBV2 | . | CASSAGQIISPLHF | TGTGCCAGCAGTGCGGGGCAGATTATTTCACCCCTCCACTTT
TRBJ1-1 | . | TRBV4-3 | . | CASSQDGGARYTEAFF | TGCGCCAGCAGCCAAGATGGTGGGGCGAGGTACACTGAAGCTTTCTTT
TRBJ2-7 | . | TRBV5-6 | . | CASSSGAGWTEYF | TGTGCCAGCAGCTCGGGTGCCGGCTGGACGGAGTACTTC
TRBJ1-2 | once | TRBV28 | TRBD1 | CASSGTGWVGGYTF | TGTGCCAGCAGCGGGACAGGGTGGGTAGGTGGCTACACCTTC
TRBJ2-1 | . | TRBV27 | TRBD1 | CASTPDRRSYNEQFF | TGTGCCAGCACTCCGGACAGGCGATCCTACAATGAGCAGTTCTTC
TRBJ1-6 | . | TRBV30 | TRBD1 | CAWGTDQISYNSPLHF | TGTGCCTGGGGGACAGACCAGATCTCCTATAATTCACCCCTCCACTTT
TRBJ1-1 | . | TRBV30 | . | CAWSVSLGRGNTEAFF | TGTGCCTGGAGTGTTTCCCTCGGCAGGGGAAACACTGAAGCTTTCTTT
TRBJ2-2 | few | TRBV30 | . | CAWRPASNTGELFF | TGTGCCTGGAGGCCAGCTTCGAACACCGGGGAGCTGTTTTTT
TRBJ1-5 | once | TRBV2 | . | CASKREGFNQPQHF | TGTGCCAGCAAGAGGGAGGGCTTCAATCAGCCCCAGCATTTT
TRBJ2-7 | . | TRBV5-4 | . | CASSTPNPPYEQYF | TGTGCCAGCAGCACCCCTAATCCCCCCTACGAGCAGTACTTC
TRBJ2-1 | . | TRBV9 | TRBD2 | CASSVGTSMSYNEQFF | TGTGCCAGCAGCGTCGGGACTAGCATGTCCTACAATGAGCAGTTCTTC
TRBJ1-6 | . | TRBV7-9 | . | CASSSTGTNSPLHF | TGTGCCAGCAGCTCTACAGGGACCAATTCACCCCTCCACTTT
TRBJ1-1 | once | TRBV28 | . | CASRPPMSTEAFF | TGTGCCAGCAGGCCACCTATGAGCACTGAAGCTTTCTTT
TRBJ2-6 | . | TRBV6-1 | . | CASSEPFSGANVLTF | TGTGCCAGCAGTGAACCGTTCTCTGGGGCCAACGTCCTGACTTTC
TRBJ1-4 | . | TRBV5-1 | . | CASTVGTGEKLFF | TGCGCCAGCACAGTCGGTACGGGTGAAAAACTGTTTTTT
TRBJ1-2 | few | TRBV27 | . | CASRETGGSYGYTF | TGTGCCAGCCGAGAGACGGGGGGGTCCTATGGCTACACCTTC
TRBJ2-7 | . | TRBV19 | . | CASSIQGKDQYF | TGTGCCAGTAGTATTCAGGGAAAAGATCAGTACTTC
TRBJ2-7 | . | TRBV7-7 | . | CASSVNPGQGYEQYF | TGTGCTAGCAGCGTAAATCCGGGACAAGGCTACGAGCAGTACTTC
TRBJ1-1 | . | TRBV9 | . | CASSSDYGGEGTEAFF | TGTGCCAGCAGTTCGGACTACGGGGGCGAGGGCACTGAAGCTTTCTTT
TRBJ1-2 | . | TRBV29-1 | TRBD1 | CSVETGFPNYGYTF | TGCAGCGTTGAGACAGGGTTCCCGAACTATGGCTACACCTTC
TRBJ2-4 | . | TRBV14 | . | CASSQDRDF | TGTGCCAGCAGCCAAGACAGGGACTTC
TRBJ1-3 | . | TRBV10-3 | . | CAISEQISSGNTIYF | TGTGCCATCAGTGAACAGATATCCTCTGGAAACACCATATATTTT
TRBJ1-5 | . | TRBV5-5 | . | CASSFQEGLGMNQPQHF | TGTGCCAGCAGCTTCCAAGAGGGGCTTGGGATGAATCAGCCCCAGCATTTT
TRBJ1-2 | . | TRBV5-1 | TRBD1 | CASSPGQNYGYTF | TGCGCCAGCAGCCCGGGACAGAACTATGGCTACACCTTC
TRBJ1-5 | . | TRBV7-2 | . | CASSPHPGLFEPQHF | TGTGCCAGCAGCCCACACCCGGGGCTTTTCGAGCCCCAGCATTTT